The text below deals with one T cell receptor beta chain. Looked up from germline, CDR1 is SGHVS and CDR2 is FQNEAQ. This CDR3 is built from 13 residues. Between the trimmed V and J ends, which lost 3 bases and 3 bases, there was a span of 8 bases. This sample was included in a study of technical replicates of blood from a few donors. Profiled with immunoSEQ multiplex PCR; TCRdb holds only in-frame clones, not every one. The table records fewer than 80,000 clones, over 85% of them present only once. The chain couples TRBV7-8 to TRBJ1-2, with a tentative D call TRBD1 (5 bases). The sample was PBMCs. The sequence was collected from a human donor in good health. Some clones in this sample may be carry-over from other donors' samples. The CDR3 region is CASSFRVDYGYTF. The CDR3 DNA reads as TGTGCCAGCAGCTTCAGGGTCGACTATGGCTACACCTTC.